This T cell receptor beta chain was sequenced during a study of beta chain features in type 1 diabetes. Study overall: Patients and healthy donors were similar in age, gender and cell yields. Whole-study results and caveats: Comparison showed that naive, central memory and Treg TCRB repertoires appeared more similar among patients than among healthy donors. TCRB rearrangement may or may not be influenced by HLA type; here this remained unresolved.

Each of the CD4+ naive, central memory, regulatory and stem cell-like memory populations was sorted via CD45RO/CCR7/CD25/CD127/CD95/CD27. This clone occurred once. The target antigen is unknown. Expressed TCRB transcripts were sequenced, since all the RNA that had been isolated was reverse transcribed. Generated by immunoSEQ multiplex PCR, the TCRdb table keeps only in-frame clones and is missing some. The sample shows some 500,000 clones, over 10% of them seen only once. J was trimmed by 6 bases and V by 2 bases; bases with no gene match: 6. The length of the CDR3 is 14 residues. CDR1 is SGHNT, CDR2 YYREEE, per germline (reference sequence).

The source material was naive CD4+ T cells from blood. The source of this sequence is a woman aged 18-29 years in good health. The chain links TRBV5-4 to TRBJ2-7; 9 bases are shared with TRBD1. CDR3 DNA sequence: TGTGCCAGCAGCTTTTACAGGGGGCGAGGCGAGCAGTACGTC. It is translated as CASSFYRGRGEQYV.